What follows are 28 T cell receptor beta chains derived from one specimen sequenced in a study of T cell repertoires in cytomegalovirus infection. These TCRs are of unknown antigen specificity. A single record per CDR3 protein comes from TCRdb applying MiXCR to the reads. The sample lists some 920,000 distinct CDR3 sequences; 31% were seen once. The sample in question was cultured CD8+ T cells from PBMCs, obtained from culture after CMV antigen stimulation. These receptors came from a human donor in good health (CMV status not recorded). Some clones in this sample may be carry-over from other donors' samples.

V is TRBV27 and J is TRBJ2-3; 9 nucleotides agree with TRBD2. This CDR3 is 15 amino acids long. The V and J ends lost 3 bases and 3 bases, in that order; junction bases with no gene match: 4. Per the germline V gene, CDR1 is MNHEY and CDR2 is SMNVEV (reference sequence). This CDR3 reads CASSLLAGLTDTQYF. The CDR3 bases are TGTGCCAGCAGTTTGCTAGCGGGGCTTACAGATACGCAGTATTTT.

Worth noting for this clonotype: A much bigger clone sits one base away, suggesting this may be a read error. This sequence joins TRBV12-3 or TRBV12-4 and TRBJ1-5; D is perhaps TRBD1 (5 bases). This CDR3 region has 16 residues. With 7 bases removed from V and 6 bases from J, the gap between germline ends came to 22 bases. The DNA for the CDR3 is TGTGCCAGCACCTCCTCAGGAACGGGGGGAAGTCAGCCCCAGCATTTT. This sequence encodes CASTSSGTGGSQPQHF.

This clonotype was detected a few times. V is TRBV19 and J is TRBJ1-1; 12 nucleotides agree with TRBD1. V was pared by 8 bases and J by 4 bases, with 2 bases of the junction left unmatched. This CDR3 contains 13 residues. Germline assignment: CDR1 LNHDA and CDR2 SQIVND (reference sequence). The DNA of the CDR3 is TGTGCCAGTTGGGACAGGGGGCTCACTGAAGCTTTCTTT. It codes for CASWDRGLTEAFF.

The chain joins TRBV4-1 to TRBJ2-7, with D tentatively TRBD1 or TRBD2 (6 bases each). The germline CDR1 and CDR2 sequences are MGHRA and YSYEKL. This CDR3 has 15 amino acids. V was pared by 4 bases and J by 7 bases, with 20 bases between. This chain's CDR3 is CASSRSPGAAGEQYV. CDR3 nucleotides: TGCGCCAGCAGCCGCAGTCCGGGGGCGGCGGGGGAGCAGTACGTC.

This clonotype turned up a few times. The genes are TRBV6-2 or TRBV6-3 and TRBJ1-1; no definite D call. Germline lookup yields CDR1 MNHEY and CDR2 SVGEGT. The CDR3 loop spans 13 amino acids. V lost 7 bases and J lost 0, with 9 bases in between. The CDR3 loop reads CASTDALNTEAFF. The CDR3 nucleotides are TGTGCCAGCACCGACGCGTTGAACACTGAAGCTTTCTTT.

The chain joins TRBV6-6 to TRBJ2-7; D is unclear. Trimming took 0 bases from V and 4 from J, leaving 4 bases between them. From germline, CDR1 is MNHNY and CDR2 SVGAGI (reference sequence). This CDR3 comprises 12 residues. This CDR3 is CASSYSRYEQYV. The DNA of the CDR3 is TGTGCCAGCAGTTACTCTCGGTACGAGCAGTACGTC.

This clonotype was recorded a few times. The chain links TRBV6-5 to TRBJ2-1; maybe TRBD2 (5 bases). V was shortened by 5 bases and J by 4 bases, with 12 bases between the two germline ends. The CDR3 consists of 14 residues. Germline loops: CDR1 MNHEY, CDR2 SVGAGI. CDR3 sequence reads: CASSRGRGYNEQFF. The CDR3 DNA reads as TGTGCCAGCAGTCGTGGACGGGGATACAATGAGCAGTTCTTC.

V and J are TRBV28 and TRBJ2-5; D is tentatively TRBD1 or TRBD2 (5 bases each). V was cut by 4 bases and J by 13 bases, with 13 bases left in between. The CDR3 is 11 residues long. Germline values: CDR1 MDHEN, CDR2 SYDVKM. The CDR3, as DNA: TGTGCCAGCAGTTCGGGACGCCTCGGGTACTTC. Translated: CASSSGRLGYF.

This clonotype was counted at least ten times. The V and J genes are TRBV6-1 and TRBJ1-1; D is uncertain. Germline CDR1 reads MNHNS; CDR2 reads SASEGT. The CDR3 loop spans 13 amino acids. V was cut by 1 base and J by 1 base, with 4 bases left in between. CDR3 protein: CASSEDSNTEAFF. Written as DNA, the CDR3 is TGTGCCAGCAGTGAAGATTCGAACACTGAAGCTTTCTTT.

This clonotype was picked up a small number of times. This CDR3 is CATSKSGTGYGYTF. The DNA of the CDR3 is TGTGCCACCAGCAAGTCCGGGACGGGCTATGGCTACACCTTC. The rearrangement joins TRBV15 to TRBJ1-2, with a weak D call TRBD1 (5 bases). Trimming cost V 4 bases and J 4 bases, with 13 bases left between them. The CDR3 is 14 residues long. The germline gives CDR1 LNHNV, CDR2 YYDKDF (reference sequence).

The chain has TRBV10-3 and TRBJ2-3; maybe TRBD1 (5 bases). Germline-derived CDR1 and CDR2 are ENHRY and SYGVKD. Trimming took 0 bases from V and 3 from J, leaving 16 bases between them. The CDR3 runs to 17 residues. In DNA, the CDR3 is TGTGCCATCAGTGAGTCTGCAGGGCTGGGTACGACAGATACGCAGTATTTT. Protein sequence: CAISESAGLGTTDTQYF.

V usage is TRBV12-3 or TRBV12-4 and J usage is TRBJ1-5, with D maybe TRBD1 (5 bases). V shed 5 bases and J shed 5 bases, with 13 bases lying between them. This CDR3 region has 14 residues. The CDR3 loop reads CASSQAGEYQPQHF. CDR3 DNA sequence: TGTGCCAGCAGTCAAGCGGGGGAATATCAGCCCCAGCATTTT.

This chain connects TRBV27 to TRBJ1-5; a possible D gene is TRBD1 (5 bases). The germline gives CDR1 MNHEY, CDR2 SMNVEV (reference sequence). Deletions cut 2 bases from V and 7 bases from J, with 15 bases between. The CDR3 covers 15 residues. The DNA of the CDR3 is TGTGCCAGCAGTTTAGGAGCAGGGAGAAGGCAGCCCCAGCATTTT. Its translation is CASSLGAGRRQPQHF.

This rearrangement joins TRBV18 to TRBJ1-2; no reliable D call. The CDR3 runs 16 residues. Germline CDR1 and CDR2: KGHSH and LQKENI. The V end was cut by 0 bases, the J end by 4 bases, with 15 bases between. CDR3 DNA sequence: TGTGCCAGCTCACCACCAGGTCAGAAAAGCCCCTATGGCTACACCTTC. Protein product: CASSPPGQKSPYGYTF.

This clonotype appeared a few times. The J gene is TRBJ2-3, the V gene TRBV28, with 11 bases matching TRBD2. The CDR3 runs to 16 residues. Germline loops: CDR1 MDHEN, CDR2 SYDVKM. The J segment lost 4 bases and the V segment lost 6 bases, leaving 9 bases of the junction unmatched. CDR3 sequence reads: CASSPAGSGGADTQYF. Here the CDR3 DNA reads TGTGCCAGCAGCCCTGCGGGTAGCGGGGGGGCAGATACGCAGTATTTT.

This chain connects TRBV6-6 to TRBJ2-5; 14 bases line up with TRBD2. The CDR3 spans 14 residues. Germline lookup yields CDR1 MNHNY and CDR2 SVGAGI (reference sequence). Trimming at V came to 6 bases and at J to 4 bases, leaving 1 base not matched to a gene. CDR3 coding DNA: TGTGCCAGCAGGGGGACTAGCGGGGGAGAGACCCAGTACTTC. As protein: CASRGTSGGETQYF.

Only a few counts were recorded for this clonotype. This sequence joins TRBV29-1 and TRBJ1-1; D perhaps matches TRBD1 (5 bases). The CDR3 spans 11 residues. V gave up 6 bases and J gave up 5 bases, with 10 bases separating them. CDR1 is SQVTM, CDR2 ANQGSEA, per germline. The CDR3 DNA reads as TGCAGCGTATTTAGGGGTACTGAAGCTTTCTTT. Translated, it gives CSVFRGTEAFF.

The chain is built from TRBV5-5 and TRBJ1-5; 7 nucleotides line up with TRBD1. J gave up 4 bases and V 0 bases, and 7 bases lay outside the gene matches. Germline V gives CDR1 SGHKS, CDR2 YYEKEE (reference sequence). This CDR3 comprises 16 residues. The CDR3 reads CASSLVGTAPNQPQHF. DNA of the CDR3: TGTGCCAGCAGCTTGGTGGGGACAGCCCCAAATCAGCCCCAGCATTTT.

A remark on this clonotype: Since a much larger clone is just one base distant, this may be a read error. The gene calls are TRBV7-9 and TRBJ1-5; D not certain. The CDR3 covers 15 residues. The germline V gene encodes CDR1 SEHNR and CDR2 FQNEAQ (reference sequence). As DNA, the CDR3 is TGTGCCAACAGCTTCATTGGCGGTGGGGATCAGCCCCAGCATTTT. Translating it yields CANSFIGGGDQPQHF.

This clonotype has a handful of counts. The chain has TRBV10-3 and TRBJ1-4; TRBD1 matches 7 bases. CDR1 and CDR2 from the germline V gene are ENHRY and SYGVKD. This CDR3 is built from 16 residues. V gave up 4 bases and J gave up 3 bases; unmatched junction bases: 8. The CDR3 nucleotides are TGTGCCATCAGTGCCCGCGAACAGGGGCCTAATGAAAAACTGTTTTTT. Its translation is CAISAREQGPNEKLFF.

This clonotype was counted a few times. The chain couples TRBV7-9 to TRBJ2-7; 12 positions agree with TRBD1. The junction had 5 bases not matched to a gene; V was cut back by 5 bases and J by 0 bases. The CDR3 extends over 16 amino acids. The germline CDR1 and CDR2 sequences are SEHNR and FQNEAQ (reference sequence). CDR3 region: CASSRDRGLISYEQYF. The CDR3 nucleotides are TGTGCCAGCAGCAGGGACAGGGGGCTGATCTCCTACGAGCAGTACTTC.

This clonotype appeared many times. The rearrangement joins TRBV6-2 or TRBV6-3 to TRBJ1-5; no firm D call. Germline values: CDR1 MNHEY, CDR2 SVGEGT. The CDR3 spans 16 residues. Trimming removed 5 bases at V and 0 bases at J, with 14 bases between. The CDR3 DNA sequence: TGTGCCAGCAGTAGCCGTTGGACGGGTAGCAATCAGCCCCAGCATTTT. It yields the protein CASSSRWTGSNQPQHF.

The rearrangement uses TRBV14 and TRBJ2-1; the match to TRBD2 covers 8 bases. V lost 4 bases and J lost 5; bases outside the gene matches: 10. This CDR3 contains 16 residues. Germline V gene sequence: CDR1 SGHDN, CDR2 FVKESK. CDR3 sequence reads: CASSRRSGGRDNEQFF. Written as DNA, the CDR3 is TGTGCCAGCAGCCGAAGGTCGGGGGGGCGAGACAATGAGCAGTTCTTC.

There are a few counts of this clonotype. CDR3 sequence (DNA): TGCGCCAGCAGCGGGACCCTAGCGGGGGTTGCGTACAATGAGCAGTTCTTC. This codes for CASSGTLAGVAYNEQFF. The chain is built from TRBV5-1 and TRBJ2-1; TRBD2 aligns across 10 bases. Trimming took 4 bases from V and 4 from J; bases not matched to a gene: 11. This CDR3 is built from 17 residues. Germline values: CDR1 SGHRS, CDR2 YFSETQ.

The gene calls are TRBV4-1 and TRBJ2-1; TRBD2 matches 13 bases. Per germline, CDR1 MGHRA and CDR2 YSYEKL. The CDR3 is 15 amino acids. Trimming took 4 bases from V and 8 from J; bases not matched to a gene: 5. CDR3 sequence: CASSRGLAGAYEQFF. In nucleotides, the CDR3 is TGCGCCAGCAGCCGAGGACTAGCGGGGGCTTATGAGCAGTTCTTC.

The chain carries TRBV6-1 and TRBJ2-3; TRBD1 might be the D (6 bases). CDR3 length equals 13 residues. Trimming stripped 5 bases from V and 7 bases from J, with 13 bases between. CDR1 is MNHNS, CDR2 SASEGT, per germline. CDR3 nucleotide sequence: TGTGCCAGCAGTACCGAAGGGGGAAATACGCAGTATTTT. It specifies CASSTEGGNTQYF.

This chain connects TRBV29-1 to TRBJ1-2; D is undetermined. This CDR3 spans 13 amino acids. V was pared by 0 bases and J by 3 bases, with 8 bases between. Germline values: CDR1 SQVTM, CDR2 ANQGSEA. The CDR3 spells CSVEDYGDYGYTF. CDR3 DNA sequence: TGCAGCGTTGAAGATTACGGCGACTATGGCTACACCTTC.

This chain links TRBV6-2 or TRBV6-3 with TRBJ2-3; a weak D match, TRBD1 (6 bases). This CDR3 region has 15 residues. Trimming shortened V by 8 bases and J by 4 bases, and 19 bases separated the two germline ends. CDR1 and CDR2 (germline): MNHEY, SVGEGT. The CDR3 sequence: CASWVTWGHADTQYF. CDR3 nucleotide sequence: TGTGCCAGCTGGGTGACTTGGGGACACGCAGATACGCAGTATTTT.